Below are 10 T cell receptor beta chains sequenced from a single sample in a study of cytotoxic CD8 clonotypes in ibrutinib-treated CLL. Profiled with immunoSEQ multiplex PCR; TCRdb holds only in-frame clones, not every one. The repertoire holds tens of thousands of clones, with roughly two thirds as singletons. The sample here was PBMCs, taken at disease progression, from a patient treated with ibrutinib. The receptors originated from a human donor with chronic lymphocytic leukemia.

The V and J genes are TRBV5-1 and TRBJ2-3, with D hard to call. The germline CDR1 and CDR2 sequences are SGHRS and YFSETQ. The ends were cut back, 1 base at V and 0 bases at J, with 12 bases in the middle. The CDR3 spans 16 residues. The CDR3 DNA is TGCGCCAGCAGCTTGACTGTAGGGTCTAGCACAGATACGCAGTATTTT. It is translated as CASSLTVGSSTDTQYF.

The CDR3 loop reads CASSLGGINTEAFF. DNA for the CDR3: TGCGCCAGCAGCTTGGGGGGGATAAACACTGAAGCTTTCTTT. The chain recombines TRBV5-1 with TRBJ1-1; a weak D match, TRBD1 (5 bases). Germline CDR1 and CDR2: SGHRS and YFSETQ. The CDR3 totals 14 residues. Trimming took off 0 bases at V and 2 bases at J, with 8 bases between the two ends.

CDR3 amino acids: CASSPLAIYGYTF. In nucleotides, the CDR3 is TGTGCCAGCAGCCCCCTCGCAATCTATGGCTACACCTTC. V usage is TRBV28 and J usage is TRBJ1-2, with unresolved D. The CDR3 is 13 residues long. V was cut by 6 bases and J by 4 bases, with 12 bases left in between. CDR1 MDHEN and CDR2 SYDVKM come from the germline V gene.

V is TRBV9 and J is TRBJ2-7; 9 bases are shared with TRBD1. V gave up 0 bases and J gave up 5 bases; unmatched junction bases: 6. The length of the CDR3 is 15 residues. Germline V lookup: CDR1 SGDLS, CDR2 YYNGEE. CDR3 DNA: TGTGCCAGCAGCGTAGTGGGGACAGGGATGGACGAGCAGTACTTC. Protein: CASSVVGTGMDEQYF.

A single count supports this clone. The chain combines TRBV5-1 with TRBJ1-2, with a weak D call TRBD1 (6 bases). This CDR3 contains 14 residues. CDR1 and CDR2 from the germline V gene are SGHRS and YFSETQ. The V and J ends lost 0 bases and 7 bases respectively, with 13 bases between them. The CDR3 loop is CASSLAGQDFGYTF. The DNA for the CDR3 is TGCGCCAGCAGCTTGGCGGGACAAGACTTTGGCTACACCTTC.

The rearrangement uses TRBV10-3 and TRBJ1-2; possibly TRBD1 for D (5 bases). From germline, CDR1 is ENHRY and CDR2 SYGVKD. V lost 10 bases and J lost 7, with 16 bases in between. The CDR3 spans 12 residues. The CDR3 is CATQGGAGGYTF. The DNA of the CDR3 is TGTGCCACCCAAGGAGGGGCCGGTGGCTACACCTTC.

V gene TRBV5-6 combines with J gene TRBJ2-7; D gene ambiguous. The CDR3 runs 13 residues. Between the trimmed V and J ends, which lost 2 bases and 4 bases, there was a span of 10 bases. CDR1 and CDR2 (germline): SGHDT, YYEEEE. In DNA form, the CDR3 reads TGTGCCAGCAGCTTTGGTCAGTGGTACGAGCAGTACTTC. Translating it yields CASSFGQWYEQYF.

This clone was counted a single time. The chain couples TRBV29-1 to TRBJ1-1; a weak D match, TRBD1 (5 bases). Trimming removed 6 bases at V and 1 base at J, with 9 bases between. Germline-derived CDR1 and CDR2 are SQVTM and ANQGSEA. The CDR3 sequence is 12 residues long. The CDR3, as DNA: TGCAGCGTCCGGGACTCGAACACTGAAGCTTTCTTT. Its translation is CSVRDSNTEAFF.

The CDR3 spells CASSTADRGGDTQYF. Written as DNA, the CDR3 is TGTGCCAGCAGCACCGCGGACAGGGGGGGAGATACGCAGTATTTT. The V gene is TRBV4-2, the J gene TRBJ2-3, with 10 bases matching TRBD1. V lost 5 bases to trimming and J lost 5 bases; unmatched junction nucleotides: 7. In germline, CDR1 is LGHNA, CDR2 YNFKEQ. CDR3 length equals 15 residues.

This clone was seen a few times. The V call is TRBV7-6, the J call TRBJ2-7, with a possible D match to TRBD2 (6 bases). V lost 4 bases and J 2 bases, leaving 12 bases between the germline ends. Germline V CDR1 and CDR2: SGHVS, FNYEAQ. The CDR3 has 14 residues. Here the CDR3 reads CASSWGGDPYEQYF. CDR3 DNA sequence: TGTGCCAGCAGCTGGGGCGGGGACCCCTACGAGCAGTACTTC.